This entry describes one TCR beta chain. Its target is not known. An end of the junction differs from the germline gene, which may be a read error. 5'RACE, which relied on constant-segment primers, yielded TCR alpha and TCR beta cDNA libraries carrying sample barcodes and UMIs. TCRdb re-called the 5' RACE reads with MiXCR, one entry per CDR3 protein. The sample shows hundreds of thousands of distinct CDR3 sequences, about a fifth of them seen only once. These data come from a study of T-cell memory formation after mild COVID-19. Study-level points and caveats: Most CD4+ clones that shrank were in CM and EM, while CD8+ ones turned up in EMRA.

The specimen was PBMCs or a T cell subset sorted from them (not recorded which). This TCR derives from an adult woman who had mild COVID-19 (a few samples of this study predate the infection). Cell type and time point are not known.

The CDR3 protein is CASSVVGGTEALF. CDR3 DNA: TGTGCCAGCAGCGTGGTAGGGGGCACTGAAGCTTTATTT. The chain has TRBV9 and TRBJ1-1, with TRBD1 identical over 7 bases. The germline gives CDR1 SGDLS, CDR2 YYNGEE. The CDR3 is 13 amino acids.